This T cell receptor (beta chain) was retrieved from a study of vaccination effects on CD4 cells after COVID-19. Antigen-specific CD4+ T cells expanded by the ViraFEST assay with viral peptide pools were then sequenced. Following an approximately eleven-day culture, CD4+ T cells were purified. TCRdb's table, derived via immunoSEQ multiplex PCR, lists solely in-frame clones and lacks some. The sample includes approximately 82,000 clones, around four fifths of them seen just once. J lost 8 bases, V lost 5 bases, and 4 bases had no gene match. The CDR3 covers 13 residues. In its sample, this clone was seen a few times. No antigen is known for it.

Specimen: CD4+ T cells from PBMCs cultured with HCoV-229E spike peptides, collected before COVID-19 vaccination. This receptor was identified in a human donor who received a COVID-19 vaccine. The chain combines TRBV12-3 or TRBV12-4 with TRBJ2-1; 9 bases are shared with TRBD1. The CDR3 region is CASSKGQGYEQFF. In DNA form, the CDR3 reads TGTGCCAGCAGTAAGGGACAGGGTTATGAGCAGTTCTTC.